Listed below are T cell receptor beta chains from one sample, sequenced in a study of blood T cells in healthy people across ages. TCRdb recomputed calls from the 5' RACE reads with MiXCR, one row per CDR3 protein. This table has hundreds of thousands of distinct CDR3 sequences, around 62% appearing once. Sequencing used blood. The origin of the receptors is a man aged 30 to 45 in good health. The CDR3 runs from the conserved cysteine through the conserved F or W. Each record gives: V gene, J gene, D gene, clone size, CDR3 DNA, CDR3 protein. The D gene is left open where the match is weak. Clone size appears in some rows only: once, few, many, or a class for an expanded clone.

v_call: TRBV6-1
j_call: TRBJ1-2
d_call: NA
clone_size: NA
cdr3_nt: TGTGCCAGCAGTGTACAAGAAGGGGGCTATGGCTACACCTTC
cdr3_aa: CASSVQEGGYGYTF

v_call: TRBV11-2
j_call: TRBJ2-1
d_call: TRBD2
clone_size: NA
cdr3_nt: TGTGCCAGCAGCTTTTGGGCCGGGACTAGCTTTTCTGAGCAGTTCTTC
cdr3_aa: CASSFWAGTSFSEQFF

v_call: TRBV3-1
j_call: TRBJ1-2
d_call: NA
clone_size: NA
cdr3_nt: TGTGCCAGCAGCCAACCCAGCCTCTATGGCTACACCTTC
cdr3_aa: CASSQPSLYGYTF

v_call: TRBV6-2/TRBV6-3
j_call: TRBJ2-3
d_call: NA
clone_size: NA
cdr3_nt: TGTGCCAGCAGTCCCGGCAGCCGTAGTGGCACAGATACGCAGTATTTT
cdr3_aa: CASSPGSRSGTDTQYF

v_call: TRBV7-2
j_call: TRBJ2-7
d_call: NA
clone_size: NA
cdr3_nt: TGTGCCAGCAGCTTAGGGCCGGCAGGGAGCTACGAGCAGTACTTC
cdr3_aa: CASSLGPAGSYEQYF

v_call: TRBV20-1
j_call: TRBJ2-1
d_call: TRBD2
clone_size: NA
cdr3_nt: TGCAGTGCTAGCCGGGGGGGCAGGGACAATGAGCAGTTCTTC
cdr3_aa: CSASRGGRDNEQFF

v_call: TRBV7-8
j_call: TRBJ2-5
d_call: NA
clone_size: NA
cdr3_nt: TGTGCCAGCAGCTTAGGCGGGCTTCCGGATATAGAGACCCAGTACTTC
cdr3_aa: CASSLGGLPDIETQYF

v_call: TRBV9
j_call: TRBJ2-3
d_call: TRBD1
clone_size: few
cdr3_nt: TGTGCCAGCAGCCCGGGACAGGGGAGATCTACAGATACGCAGTATTTT
cdr3_aa: CASSPGQGRSTDTQYF

v_call: TRBV12-3/TRBV12-4
j_call: TRBJ2-5
d_call: NA
clone_size: NA
cdr3_nt: TGTGCCAGCAGTGACTCCCCCGGACTCCTTCAAGAGACCCAGTACTTC
cdr3_aa: CASSDSPGLLQETQYF

v_call: TRBV7-9
j_call: TRBJ2-6
d_call: NA
clone_size: NA
cdr3_nt: TGTGCCAGCAGCCCCCTGGGGAGCTCTGGGGGCAACGTCCTGACTTTC
cdr3_aa: CASSPLGSSGGNVLTF

v_call: TRBV27
j_call: TRBJ2-7
d_call: NA
clone_size: few
cdr3_nt: TGTGCCAGCAGGCCGGGCCCGAGCTCCTACGAGCAGTACTTC
cdr3_aa: CASRPGPSSYEQYF

v_call: TRBV28
j_call: TRBJ2-4
d_call: TRBD2
clone_size: NA
cdr3_nt: TGTGCCAGCAGCTCAAGCGGGGGATTAGCCAAAAACATTCAGTACTTC
cdr3_aa: CASSSSGGLAKNIQYF

v_call: TRBV10-3
j_call: TRBJ2-7
d_call: NA
clone_size: once
cdr3_nt: TGTGCCATCAGTCTTTCCTCCTACGAGCAGTACTTC
cdr3_aa: CAISLSSYEQYF

v_call: TRBV2
j_call: TRBJ1-2
d_call: NA
clone_size: NA
cdr3_nt: TGTGCCAGCAGTCAAAATGGGGGCTATGGCTACACCTTC
cdr3_aa: CASSQNGGYGYTF

v_call: TRBV19
j_call: TRBJ1-2
d_call: NA
clone_size: NA
cdr3_nt: TGTGCCAGTAGCCTTCTCAGGGACTATGGCTACACCTTC
cdr3_aa: CASSLLRDYGYTF

v_call: TRBV12-3/TRBV12-4
j_call: TRBJ2-7
d_call: TRBD1
clone_size: once
cdr3_nt: TGTGCCAGCAGTTTAGGTTTTGGGGACAGGGATGAGTACGAGCAGTACTTC
cdr3_aa: CASSLGFGDRDEYEQYF

v_call: TRBV3-1
j_call: TRBJ2-7
d_call: TRBD1
clone_size: NA
cdr3_nt: TGTGCCAGCAGCCATGCAGGGGGAGTCTACGAGCAGTACTTC
cdr3_aa: CASSHAGGVYEQYF

v_call: TRBV7-2
j_call: TRBJ2-7
d_call: NA
clone_size: few
cdr3_nt: TGTGCCAGCAGCCCCCACGGGGGCGCGTGGTACGAGCAGTACTTC
cdr3_aa: CASSPHGGAWYEQYF

v_call: TRBV10-3
j_call: TRBJ2-5
d_call: NA
clone_size: NA
cdr3_nt: TGTGCCATCAGTGCAGGGTCCCAAGAGACCCAGTACTTC
cdr3_aa: CAISAGSQETQYF

v_call: TRBV7-2
j_call: TRBJ2-7
d_call: TRBD1
clone_size: NA
cdr3_nt: TGTGCCAGCAGCTCCGGCCGGGACAGGGAATACGAGCAGTACTTC
cdr3_aa: CASSSGRDREYEQYF

v_call: TRBV28
j_call: TRBJ2-1
d_call: NA
clone_size: NA
cdr3_nt: TGTGCCAGCAGCTCTCGACAGACCTACTTCCACAATGAGCAGTTCTTC
cdr3_aa: CASSSRQTYFHNEQFF